This TCR beta chain was found in a study of blood T cells in healthy people across ages. Germline assignment: CDR1 MNHEY and CDR2 SVGAGI. V was clipped by 5 bases and J by 6 bases, with 14 bases between them. The CDR3 consists of 14 residues. A sample-barcoded 5' primer and a J-beta primer mix were used in a second PCR of roughly 7 to 11 cycles. TCRdb re-called the 5' RACE reads with MiXCR, one entry per CDR3 protein. Of 1.5 million to 1.8 million distinct CDR3 sequences listed, roughly 43% are singletons. J is TRBJ2-1 and V is TRBV6-5, with D possibly being TRBD2 (6 bases). This clonotype originated in a young woman in good health. Input material: blood. The CDR3 sequence is CASSTHAGRNEQFF. In nucleotides, the CDR3 is TGTGCCAGCAGTACACACGCGGGACGCAATGAGCAGTTCTTC.